Listed here is a single T cell receptor (beta chain). These data come from a study of blood T cell repertoires in COVID-19. Whole-study context: The analysed material was cDNA or gDNA that came from T cells, B-cell-depleted T cells, or PBMCs.

Repertoires were generated with immunoSEQ multiplex PCR, while TCRdb's copy carries only in-frame clones and drops some. The sample holds 150,000 or so clones, roughly four fifths seen once. Germline values: CDR1 SNHLY, CDR2 FYNNEI. J was trimmed by 3 bases and V by 3 bases; bases with no gene match: 13. The CDR3 runs to 17 residues. The sequenced material came from peripheral blood. The sequence was collected from a woman aged 60-70 years with COVID-19, enrolled during active disease. The chain combines TRBV2 with TRBJ2-5; 7 nucleotides match TRBD2. CDR3 bases: TGTGCCAGCAGTGACTACGGGGGGAGTGGGATAAAAGAGACCCAGTACTTC. This sequence encodes CASSDYGGSGIKETQYF.